Sequencing of this T cell receptor (beta chain) was carried out in a study of cytomegalovirus exposure and HLA in healthy donors. General study findings and limits: Highly shared variants forming one cluster were likely a sequencing artifact.

A multiplex PCR was run with 60 Vbeta primers and 13 Jbeta primers. Using immunoSEQ multiplex PCR, the repertoire was profiled, and TCRdb retains in-frame clones only, with some absent. Of roughly 150,000 clones listed, roughly 85% are singletons. A word on this clone: Its antigen is unidentified.

CDR3 length equals 16 residues. Germline V gene lookup returns CDR1 MNHNS and CDR2 SASEGT. The chain employs TRBV6-1 and TRBJ2-5; 8 bases map to TRBD1. The J call may not be correct, given that the DNA end is closer to TRBJ2-7. This TCR derives from a man aged 40-49 years in good health and CMV-seropositive. Input material: PBMCs. The CDR3 DNA sequence: TGTGCCAGCAGTGAGCGACAGGGGACCCTCTCCTACGAGCAGTACTTC. Protein product: CASSERQGTLSYEQYF.